This T cell receptor beta chain was obtained from a study of cytomegalovirus exposure and HLA in healthy donors. Study-wide points: Presence/absence analyses assumed roughly uniform sequencing depth across donors. It was reported that the classifier diagnosed cytomegalovirus status with high specificity and sensitivity in both the original and validation cohorts.

This clone appeared a few times. What it recognizes is unknown. The CDR3 totals 14 residues. Germline lookup yields CDR1 MNHEY and CDR2 SVGAGI. V dropped 6 bases and J dropped 7; count of bases not matched to a gene: 7. This PCR relied on a set of 60 Vbeta primers and 13 Jbeta primers. Method: immunoSEQ multiplex PCR; TCRdb's copy keeps in-frame clones and lacks some. The table shows fewer than 200,000 clones, with roughly 13% occurring only once. This chain connects TRBV6-5 to TRBJ2-2, with TRBD2 matching over 8 bases. The clonotype comes from a man between 50 and 59 years old in good health and CMV-seropositive. The sample comprised PBMCs. The CDR3 region is CASRATSEVGELFF. For the CDR3, the DNA is TGTGCCAGCAGAGCGACTAGCGAGGTCGGGGAGCTGTTTTTT.